One and the same sample provided the 15 T cell receptor beta chains below, sequenced in a study of cytomegalovirus exposure and HLA in healthy donors. 60 Vbeta and 13 Jbeta primers were used in PCR. Measured with immunoSEQ multiplex PCR; TCRdb has only the in-frame clones, and not every one. The sample has roughly 230,000 clones; about nine tenths are singletons. Sequencing was performed on PBMCs. The receptors come from a girl under 10 years old in good health and CMV-seronegative.

This rearrangement joins TRBV11-2 to TRBJ1-2; possibly TRBD1 for D (5 bases). Germline-derived CDR1 and CDR2 are SGHAT and FQNNGV. This CDR3 is 14 amino acids long. Trimming left V 2 bases short and J 0 bases short, with 7 bases between. The CDR3 protein is CASSLQGSNYGYTF. The CDR3 coding sequence is TGTGCCAGCAGCTTACAGGGCTCTAACTATGGCTACACCTTC.

This clone is a singleton in its sample. The chain links TRBV5-4 to TRBJ2-1; 13 nucleotides align to TRBD2. V lost 0 bases, J lost 9 bases, and 9 bases stayed unmatched. Germline loops: CDR1 SGHNT, CDR2 YYREEE (reference sequence). The CDR3 totals 17 residues. The CDR3 protein is CASSLVGTSGIKSEQFF. The CDR3 DNA sequence: TGTGCCAGCAGCTTGGTTGGGACTAGCGGGATAAAAAGTGAGCAGTTCTTC.

This clone appeared once. The chain links TRBV5-1 to TRBJ2-7; 7 nucleotides align to TRBD1. The CDR3 consists of 13 residues. From germline, CDR1 is SGHRS and CDR2 YFSETQ. V was clipped by 2 bases and J by 5 bases; unmatched bases: 4. CDR3 sequence (DNA): TGCGCCAGCAGCTTATTGACAGGGAACGAGCAGTACTTC. This encodes CASSLLTGNEQYF.

The chain carries TRBV5-1 and TRBJ2-1, with 8 bases lining up with TRBD1. The CDR3 is 13 residues long. CDR1 SGHRS and CDR2 YFSETQ come from the germline V gene. Unmatched junction bases numbered 2, after V lost 3 bases and J lost 6 bases. This CDR3 reads CASSWTGSNEQFF. The CDR3, as DNA: TGCGCCAGCAGCTGGACAGGGTCCAATGAGCAGTTCTTC.

This clone has just one count. CDR3 residues: CASSRGSGSPLHF. The CDR3 DNA sequence: TGTGCCAGCAGCCGTGGTTCGGGTTCACCCCTCCACTTT. The chain carries TRBV5-6 and TRBJ1-6; D remains unclear. With 4 bases removed from V and 9 bases from J, the gap between germline ends came to 11 bases. Germline loops: CDR1 SGHDT, CDR2 YYEEEE. CDR3 size: 13 residues.

J is TRBJ2-7 and V is TRBV6-6; a weak D match, TRBD2 (5 bases). This CDR3 region has 12 residues. V lost 0 bases and J 7 bases, leaving 7 bases between the germline ends. Germline V gene lookup returns CDR1 MNHNY and CDR2 SVGAGI (reference sequence). The CDR3 region is CASSYSSGEQYF. DNA for the CDR3: TGTGCCAGCAGTTACTCGTCGGGGGAGCAGTACTTC.

A word on this clone: The sample has other DNA sequences that encode this CDR3 too. V usage is TRBV27 and J usage is TRBJ2-7; 9 bases agree with TRBD2. Germline-derived CDR1 and CDR2 are MNHEY and SMNVEV (reference sequence). The length of the CDR3 is 15 residues. The ends lost 0 bases at V and 7 bases at J; junction bases unmatched: 7. The CDR3 DNA is TGTGCCAGCAGTTTATCGGGGGCGGGAGGGCAAGAGCAGTACTTC. Protein product: CASSLSGAGGQEQYF.

This rearrangement joins TRBV5-4 to TRBJ2-3, with 9 bases fitting TRBD2. Unmatched junction bases numbered 6, after V lost 2 bases and J lost 5 bases. Germline lookup yields CDR1 SGHNT and CDR2 YYREEE (reference sequence). The CDR3 runs to 15 residues. CDR3 nucleotides: TGTGCCAGCAGCTTAGGGACTAGCATGCTAGATACGCAGTATTTT. Translating it yields CASSLGTSMLDTQYF.

The chain has TRBV7-9 and TRBJ1-2; weak D call: TRBD1 (5 bases). Trimming shortened V by 5 bases and J by 4 bases, and 8 bases separated the two germline ends. Looked up from germline, CDR1 is SEHNR and CDR2 is FQNEAQ (reference sequence). The CDR3 is made up of 12 amino acids. The DNA for the CDR3 is TGTGCCAGCAGCGCAGACAGCTATGGCTACACCTTC. It is translated as CASSADSYGYTF.

The chain carries TRBV7-8 and TRBJ2-1; 9 bases match TRBD1. Germline loops: CDR1 SGHVS, CDR2 FQNEAQ. The CDR3 loop spans 15 amino acids. Unmatched junction bases numbered 4, after V lost 6 bases and J lost 1 base. The CDR3 DNA reads as TGTGCCAGCAGTCAAGACAGGGGGTCCTACAATGAGCAGTTCTTC. This sequence encodes CASSQDRGSYNEQFF.

The J gene is TRBJ1-3, the V gene TRBV30; 8 bases match TRBD1. The germline V gene encodes CDR1 GTSNPN and CDR2 SVGIG (reference sequence). The CDR3 has 13 amino acids. V lost 4 bases and J lost 4; bases outside the gene matches: 3. CDR3 sequence (DNA): TGTGCCTGGAACAGGGGGACGGGAAACACCATATATTTT. Its protein product is CAWNRGTGNTIYF.

This clone was counted a single time. The chain has TRBV6-1 and TRBJ2-7; TRBD1 matches at 7 bases. The CDR3 contains 14 residues. V shed 7 bases, J shed 2 bases, and the junction held 8 bases outside the gene matches. Germline V gives CDR1 MNHNS, CDR2 SASEGT. As DNA, the CDR3 is TGTGCCAGCACCCCTCTGACAGGGACCTACGAGCAGTACTTC. Its translation: CASTPLTGTYEQYF.

This clone has a single count. The J gene is TRBJ2-5, the V gene TRBV4-1; 7 bases map to TRBD1. TRBJ2-7 matches the DNA end more closely, so the J call is doubtful. Germline CDR1 is MGHRA and CDR2 is YSYEKL. CDR3 length: 14 amino acids. Written as DNA, the CDR3 is TGCGCCAGCAGCGCGGCAGGGGGCTCCTACGAGCAGTACTTC. Translated, it gives CASSAAGGSYEQYF.

V gene TRBV10-2 combines with J gene TRBJ2-1; no reliable D call. Trimming removed 2 bases at V and 10 bases at J, with 6 bases between. The CDR3 is 11 amino acids. Germline values: CDR1 WSHSY, CDR2 SAAADI. CDR3 residues: CASSERGEQFF. The CDR3 DNA reads as TGCGCCAGCAGTGAGCGCGGAGAGCAGTTCTTC.

The chain links TRBV6-5 to TRBJ2-1, with 9 bases matching TRBD1. The CDR3 totals 14 residues. The V segment lost 2 bases and the J segment 7 bases; nucleotides outside the gene matches: 3. Germline V gene lookup returns CDR1 MNHEY and CDR2 SVGAGI. The CDR3 nucleotides read TGTGCCAGCAGTTACGGACAGGGGAAAAATGAGCAGTTCTTC. This codes for CASSYGQGKNEQFF.